This TCR beta chain originates from a study of blood T cell repertoires in COVID-19. Some clones are missing from TCRdb's copy, which holds only in-frame ones; the method was immunoSEQ multiplex PCR. The table records approximately 210,000 clones, around 75% of them present only once. With 2 bases removed from V and 0 bases from J, the gap between germline ends came to 9 bases. This CDR3 spans 15 amino acids. The germline V gene has CDR1 SGHNT and CDR2 YYREEE (reference sequence). The clonotype comes from a human donor in a cohort sampled during active COVID-19. Sequenced material: peripheral blood. The V call is TRBV5-4, the J call TRBJ2-1, with D perhaps TRBD1 (5 bases). CDR3 coding DNA: TGTGCCAGCAGCTTCAACAGGATCTCCTACAATGAGCAGTTCTTC. It encodes CASSFNRISYNEQFF.